This is a list of T cell receptor beta chains from one sample in a study of T cells in Graves' hyperthyroidism and ophthalmopathy. TCRdb reprocessed the multiplex PCR reads with MiXCR, giving one entry per CDR3 protein. Of nearly 600,000 distinct CDR3 sequences listed, over 12% are singletons. The sequencing sample was made of blood. The receptor source for this set is a woman in her late teens or twenties with Graves' ophthalmopathy. CDR3s include the opening cysteine and the closing phenylalanine or tryptophan. Fields, in order: D gene, CDR3 length, V gene, clone size, J gene, CDR3 DNA, CDR3 protein. A D gene is named only where the DNA matches it firmly. Only part of the rows carry a size: once, few, many, or a class if the clone is expanded.

NA	11	TRBV27	many	TRBJ2-5	TGTGCCAGCAGAGGTATCGAGACCCAGTACTTC	CASRGIETQYF
NA	10	TRBV12-3/TRBV12-4	many	TRBJ2-3	TGTGCCTCCGGCGGAGATACGCAGTATTTT	CASGGDTQYF
NA	12	TRBV29-1	NA	TRBJ1-5	TGCAGCGTAAGACTGGCGAATCAGCCCCAGCATTTT	CSVRLANQPQHF
NA	12	TRBV11-1	many	TRBJ2-3	TGTGCCAGCAGGCCGGCCACAGATACGCAGTATTTT	CASRPATDTQYF
NA	13	TRBV4-1	few	TRBJ2-2	TGCGCCAGCAGTCGACCTGTAGCTGGGGAGCTGTTTTTT	CASSRPVAGELFF
TRBD2	18	TRBV7-8	many	TRBJ2-2	TGTGCCAGCAGCTCCGGACTAGCGGGAGAGGAGAACACCGGGGAGCTGTTTTTT	CASSSGLAGEENTGELFF
TRBD2	17	TRBV12-5	many	TRBJ2-1	TGTGCTAGTGGTTTGGTACTAGAACTAGCGGGGCTCAATGAGCAGTTCTTC	CASGLVLELAGLNEQFF
NA	15	TRBV10-3	few	TRBJ2-2	TGTGCCGCCTGCCCCGGGGGTTTCAACACCGGGGAGCTGTTTTTT	CAACPGGFNTGELFF
NA	15	TRBV20-1	few	TRBJ2-1	TGCAGTGCTAGAGGGGGGCCAAGCTCCTACAATGAGCAGTTCTTC	CSARGGPSSYNEQFF
NA	15	TRBV6-1	many	TRBJ1-2	TGTGCCAGCAGTGAATATTCGGGACATAACTATGGCTACACCTTC	CASSEYSGHNYGYTF
NA	11	TRBV3-1	many	TRBJ2-7	TGTGCCAGCAGCCAAGGGGTCGAGCAGTACTTC	CASSQGVEQYF